A selection of T cell receptor beta chains follows, all from one sample in a study of blood T cells in healthy people across ages. MiXCR was run by TCRdb on the 5' RACE reads, yielding one entry per CDR3 protein. The sample has fewer than 950,000 distinct CDR3 sequences, about 53% seen once. Source material: blood. The source is an older man in good health. CDR3s include the opening cysteine and the closing phenylalanine or tryptophan. The D gene is left open where the match is weak. Size is stated for part of the rows, as once, few or many counts, or as a class when the clone is expanded.

clone size | J gene | D gene | V gene | CDR3 protein | CDR3 DNA
few | TRBJ2-7 | TRBD1 | TRBV3-1 | CASSQGDRAYEQYF | TGTGCCAGCAGCCAAGGGGACAGGGCCTACGAGCAGTACTTC
. | TRBJ2-7 | . | TRBV20-1 | CSARSLIAYEQYF | TGCAGTGCTAGAAGCTTGATCGCCTACGAGCAGTACTTC
. | TRBJ1-2 | . | TRBV27 | CASSFRDWSPNGYTF | TGTGCCAGCAGTTTCCGGGACTGGTCTCCCAATGGCTACACCTTC
. | TRBJ2-1 | TRBD2 | TRBV11-1 | CASSPPTSGREQFF | TGTGCCAGCAGCCCACCGACTAGCGGGAGGGAGCAGTTCTTC
. | TRBJ2-7 | TRBD2 | TRBV3-1 | CASSHGREGGEQYF | TGTGCCAGCAGCCACGGGCGGGAGGGAGGCGAGCAGTACTTC
. | TRBJ1-1 | . | TRBV7-2 | CASSLEGSRAFF | TGTGCCAGCAGCTTAGAAGGGAGCCGAGCTTTCTTT
. | TRBJ2-3 | . | TRBV20-1 | CSARDQLEVQYF | TGCAGTGCTAGAGATCAACTAGAAGTGCAGTATTTT
. | TRBJ2-7 | TRBD2 | TRBV5-1 | CASSLVGSGRPYEQYF | TGCGCCAGCAGCTTGGTTGGTAGCGGGAGGCCTTACGAGCAGTACTTC
few | TRBJ2-5 | . | TRBV29-1 | CSVDISPREQYF | TGCAGCGTTGATATCTCCCCTCGGGAGCAGTACTTC
. | TRBJ1-1 | TRBD1 | TRBV12-5 | CASAPGTGSITEAFF | TGTGCTAGTGCTCCGGGGACAGGGAGTATCACTGAAGCTTTCTTT
. | TRBJ2-7 | TRBD1 | TRBV7-8 | CASNLPGTGPYEQYF | TGTGCCAGCAACTTACCTGGGACAGGGCCCTACGAGCAGTACTTC
. | TRBJ2-7 | . | TRBV28 | CASSLWGRDPTYEQYF | TGTGCCAGCAGTTTATGGGGCAGGGACCCGACCTACGAGCAGTACTTC
. | TRBJ2-2 | . | TRBV5-4 | CASSPRHTGELFF | TGTGCCAGCAGCCCCCGACATACCGGGGAGCTGTTTTTT
. | TRBJ1-2 | . | TRBV13 | CASSSTPRAGNYGYTF | TGTGCCAGCAGCTCCACCCCGAGGGCAGGGAACTATGGCTACACCTTC
. | TRBJ2-1 | . | TRBV28 | CAGSSATSSYNEQFF | TGTGCCGGCAGCTCCGCGACTAGCTCCTACAATGAGCAGTTCTTC
. | TRBJ2-1 | TRBD2 | TRBV9 | CASSPQGKREVRNEQFF | TGTGCCAGCAGCCCCCAGGGGAAGCGGGAGGTCCGTAATGAGCAGTTCTTC
. | TRBJ2-7 | . | TRBV6-5 | CASKGDAAYEQYF | TGTGCCAGCAAGGGGGACGCTGCCTACGAGCAGTACTTC
. | TRBJ1-1 | . | TRBV5-8 | CASSPRGDPNTEAFF | TGTGCCAGCAGCCCCCGAGGGGACCCGAACACTGAAGCTTTCTTT
many | TRBJ1-2 | TRBD1 | TRBV29-1 | CSGGQGDYGYTF | TGCAGCGGTGGACAGGGGGACTATGGCTACACCTTC
. | TRBJ2-7 | . | TRBV5-5 | CASSLPRGESYEQYF | TGTGCCAGCAGCTTGCCAAGGGGGGAATCCTACGAGCAGTACTTC
few | TRBJ2-6 | TRBD1 | TRBV6-5 | CASRRGTGTGANVLTF | TGTGCCAGCAGGCGAGGGACAGGGACAGGGGCCAACGTCCTGACTTTC
. | TRBJ2-5 | . | TRBV12-3/TRBV12-4 | CASSLAPPWQETQYF | TGTGCCAGCAGTTTAGCCCCCCCTTGGCAGGAGACCCAGTACTTC
. | TRBJ2-5 | . | TRBV7-9 | CASSSSTVSKYF | TGTGCCAGCAGCTCCTCGACAGTTTCCAAGTACTTC
. | TRBJ2-3 | TRBD2 | TRBV12-3/TRBV12-4 | CASSYASGVRTDTQYF | TGTGCCAGCAGCTACGCTAGCGGGGTTAGAACAGATACGCAGTATTTT
. | TRBJ2-1 | . | TRBV12-3/TRBV12-4 | CASSTDILGSEQFF | TGTGCCAGCAGCACCGACATTCTGGGGTCTGAGCAGTTCTTC
. | TRBJ1-1 | . | TRBV5-1 | CASSLGRGNRDTEAFF | TGCGCCAGCAGCTTGGGAAGGGGCAATAGGGACACTGAAGCTTTCTTT